The 16 T cell receptor beta chains below come from one sample, sequenced in a study of shared clonotypes between healthy human individuals. TCRdb keeps only in-frame clones here, not all; method: immunoSEQ multiplex PCR. This sample has 730,000 or so clones; approximately 75% occur once, and the top ten carry 1.8%. Sequences were obtained from memory CD4+ T cells sorted from blood. Documented subset: CD45RA-negative fraction. The origin of the receptors is a woman between 25 and 40 years old in good health.

V gene TRBV7-2 combines with J gene TRBJ2-1; TRBD2 matches 12 bases. Unmatched junction bases numbered 5, after V lost 4 bases and J lost 4 bases. The CDR3 covers 16 residues. Germline lookup yields CDR1 SGHTA and CDR2 FQGNSA. CDR3 nucleotides: TGTGCCAGCAGCTCCCAGGGGACTAGCGGGTACAATGAGCAGTTCTTC. Protein sequence: CASSSQGTSGYNEQFF.

Concerning this clone: Other nucleotide sequences in the sample specify the same CDR3. The V gene is TRBV5-1, the J gene TRBJ2-3; 7 bases map to TRBD1. Unmatched junction bases numbered 4, after V lost 0 bases and J lost 0 bases. CDR1 SGHRS and CDR2 YFSETQ come from the germline V gene. This CDR3 is 16 amino acids long. The CDR3 coding sequence is TGCGCCAGCAGCTTGGCACAGGGGCCGAGCACAGATACGCAGTATTTT. It encodes CASSLAQGPSTDTQYF.

This clone occurred a few times. The gene calls are TRBV2 and TRBJ2-1, with 13 nucleotides matching TRBD2. From germline, CDR1 is SNHLY and CDR2 FYNNEI. The length of the CDR3 is 15 residues. V lost 5 bases, J lost 7 bases, and 5 bases stayed unmatched. In nucleotides, the CDR3 is TGTGCCAGCAGTAAACTAGCGGGAGGGCCTAATGAGCAGTTCTTC. Its protein product is CASSKLAGGPNEQFF.

This chain links TRBV5-1 with TRBJ1-5, with D perhaps TRBD1 (5 bases). The CDR3 consists of 15 residues. Between the trimmed V and J ends, which lost 5 bases and 5 bases, there was a span of 17 bases. CDR1 is SGHRS, CDR2 YFSETQ, per germline. The CDR3 sequence is CASSPLGRGDQPQHF. CDR3 sequence (DNA): TGCGCCAGCAGTCCTTTGGGGCGGGGGGATCAGCCCCAGCATTTT.

The gene calls are TRBV5-1 and TRBJ2-6; weak D call: TRBD1 (6 bases). The CDR3 contains 17 residues. The germline V gene encodes CDR1 SGHRS and CDR2 YFSETQ. The V and J ends lost 5 bases and 0 bases respectively, with 15 bases between them. The CDR3 spells CASSGQSRSSGANVLTF. CDR3 nucleotides: TGCGCCAGCAGTGGACAGTCCCGCAGCTCTGGGGCCAACGTCCTGACTTTC.

The rearrangement links TRBV7-2 to TRBJ2-7, with 7 bases matching TRBD2. CDR1 and CDR2 from the germline V gene are SGHTA and FQGNSA. The CDR3 extends over 15 amino acids. V lost 5 bases and J lost 2; bases outside the gene matches: 9. The CDR3 loop is CASSAKTSTTYEQYF. For the CDR3, the DNA is TGTGCCAGCAGCGCAAAGACTAGCACCACCTACGAGCAGTACTTC.

J is TRBJ2-7 and V is TRBV5-4; D may be TRBD1 (6 bases). Germline V gene data show CDR1 as SGHNT and CDR2 as YYREEE (reference sequence). V dropped 4 bases and J dropped 2 bases, with 13 bases sitting between them. The CDR3 consists of 14 residues. The CDR3 sequence: CASSVQQGPYEQYF. CDR3 nucleotides: TGTGCCAGCAGCGTCCAACAGGGCCCCTACGAGCAGTACTTC.

This chain uses TRBV15 with TRBJ2-1; possibly TRBD2 for D (5 bases). Germline values: CDR1 LNHNV, CDR2 YYDKDF (reference sequence). Trimming removed 1 base at V and 2 bases at J, with 9 bases between. This CDR3 is built from 15 residues. As DNA, the CDR3 is TGTGCCACCAGCAGAGCATGGGGAGCCTACAATGAGCAGTTCTTC. This gives the protein CATSRAWGAYNEQFF.

The V call is TRBV9, the J call TRBJ2-7; perhaps TRBD1 as D (5 bases). There are 14 residues in the CDR3. Trimming pared 3 bases from V and 0 bases from J, leaving 10 bases between. Germline values: CDR1 SGDLS, CDR2 YYNGEE. The CDR3 coding sequence is TGTGCCAGCAGCGAGGGGTTTAACTCCTACGAGCAGTACTTC. Translated, it gives CASSEGFNSYEQYF.

Only a few counts were recorded for this clone. The rearrangement joins TRBV14 to TRBJ2-5; 8 bases line up with TRBD1. Judging by the DNA end, TRBJ2-7 fits better; the J call may be wrong. Germline V gives CDR1 SGHDN, CDR2 FVKESK. This CDR3 has 13 residues. The CDR3 reads CASRLQGAYEQYF. DNA of the CDR3: TGTGCCAGCAGACTACAGGGGGCCTACGAGCAGTACTTC.

This clone showed up many times. The chain carries TRBV4-2 and TRBJ2-7; D is unclear. This CDR3 is built from 16 residues. The V gene lost 0 bases and the J gene lost 7 bases, with 19 bases spanning the gap. CDR1 is LGHNA and CDR2 is YNFKEQ in the germline V gene. The CDR3: CASSQEGSSHGDEQYF. DNA of the CDR3: TGTGCCAGCAGCCAAGAGGGCTCCTCCCACGGTGATGAGCAGTACTTC.

This chain links TRBV5-1 with TRBJ1-1, with TRBD1 as a possible D gene (5 bases). V gave up 1 base and J gave up 3 bases, with 10 bases separating them. This CDR3 region has 14 residues. Looked up from germline, CDR1 is SGHRS and CDR2 is YFSETQ. The CDR3 region has the DNA TGCGCCAGCAGCTTGATGGACAAAGACACTGAAGCTTTCTTT. Encoded protein: CASSLMDKDTEAFF.

The V and J genes are TRBV27 and TRBJ2-2; 11 bases line up with TRBD2. The CDR3 is 15 residues long. With V trimmed by 6 bases and J by 6 bases, 6 bases remained unmatched. Germline V CDR1 and CDR2: MNHEY, SMNVEV (reference sequence). CDR3 amino acids: CASSLAGGAPGELFF. For the CDR3, the DNA is TGTGCCAGCAGCCTAGCGGGAGGCGCACCCGGGGAGCTGTTTTTT.

The V and J genes are TRBV6-5 and TRBJ2-7, with 7 bases that match TRBD2. V was clipped by 0 bases and J by 0 bases; unmatched bases: 2. From germline, CDR1 is MNHEY and CDR2 SVGAGI. CDR3 length equals 15 residues. CDR3 residues: CASSYSTGGSYEQYF. CDR3 DNA: TGTGCCAGCAGTTACTCGACGGGAGGCTCCTACGAGCAGTACTTC.

The genes are TRBV15 and TRBJ2-3; TRBD1 or TRBD2 may be the D gene (5 bases each). CDR1 and CDR2 (germline): LNHNV, YYDKDF (reference sequence). V was clipped by 1 base and J by 5 bases, with 13 bases between them. This CDR3 comprises 15 residues. The CDR3 nucleotides are TGTGCCACCAGCAGAGTGGGGCTAGGAGGAGATACGCAGTATTTT. As protein: CATSRVGLGGDTQYF.

A word on this clone: A junction boundary mismatches the germline segment, possibly from a read error. The chain recombines TRBV30 with TRBJ2-7; D could derive from TRBD1 or TRBD2 (7 bases each). Germline CDR1 and CDR2: GTSNPN and SVGIG (reference sequence). The CDR3 spans 11 residues. The CDR3 loop reads CAWSRGLAVTF. The DNA of the CDR3 is TGTGCCTGGAGTAGGGGGCTAGCGGTCACCTTC.